This paragraph covers one T cell receptor beta chain sequence. What it recognizes is unknown. The data derive from a study of cytomegalovirus exposure and HLA in healthy donors. Whole-study context: Tens of millions of unique TCR sequences came from HLA-typed donors in an early release.

The ends were cut back, 4 bases at V and 5 bases at J, with 12 bases in the middle. The CDR3 consists of 13 residues. Germline CDR1 reads SEHNR; CDR2 reads FQNEAQ (reference sequence). Points from the study as a whole: Segments of the TCR beta V type were, in most cases, productive about 87% or about 30% of the time in an earlier analysis. The investigators catalogued 180 or so TCR beta chains as cytomegalovirus-associated.

The PCR used 60 Vbeta and 13 Jbeta primers. Original processing notes: A later analysis counted 65 million to 90 million unique TCR beta chains, around 10 million shared. Using immunoSEQ multiplex PCR, the repertoire was profiled, and TCRdb retains in-frame clones only, with some absent. V and J calls and clone size are given by that table; D and trimming were obtained from the DNA. The sample gives 55,000 to 75,000 clones, roughly 75% of which show up once; about 7.4% is in the top ten. This receptor was identified in a woman under 40 in good health and CMV-seropositive. The chain employs TRBV7-9 and TRBJ2-7; D may be TRBD2 (7 bases). What was sequenced was PBMCs. The CDR3 loop is CASSSTGGDEQYF. As DNA, the CDR3 is TGTGCCAGCAGCTCCACGGGGGGCGACGAGCAGTACTTC.